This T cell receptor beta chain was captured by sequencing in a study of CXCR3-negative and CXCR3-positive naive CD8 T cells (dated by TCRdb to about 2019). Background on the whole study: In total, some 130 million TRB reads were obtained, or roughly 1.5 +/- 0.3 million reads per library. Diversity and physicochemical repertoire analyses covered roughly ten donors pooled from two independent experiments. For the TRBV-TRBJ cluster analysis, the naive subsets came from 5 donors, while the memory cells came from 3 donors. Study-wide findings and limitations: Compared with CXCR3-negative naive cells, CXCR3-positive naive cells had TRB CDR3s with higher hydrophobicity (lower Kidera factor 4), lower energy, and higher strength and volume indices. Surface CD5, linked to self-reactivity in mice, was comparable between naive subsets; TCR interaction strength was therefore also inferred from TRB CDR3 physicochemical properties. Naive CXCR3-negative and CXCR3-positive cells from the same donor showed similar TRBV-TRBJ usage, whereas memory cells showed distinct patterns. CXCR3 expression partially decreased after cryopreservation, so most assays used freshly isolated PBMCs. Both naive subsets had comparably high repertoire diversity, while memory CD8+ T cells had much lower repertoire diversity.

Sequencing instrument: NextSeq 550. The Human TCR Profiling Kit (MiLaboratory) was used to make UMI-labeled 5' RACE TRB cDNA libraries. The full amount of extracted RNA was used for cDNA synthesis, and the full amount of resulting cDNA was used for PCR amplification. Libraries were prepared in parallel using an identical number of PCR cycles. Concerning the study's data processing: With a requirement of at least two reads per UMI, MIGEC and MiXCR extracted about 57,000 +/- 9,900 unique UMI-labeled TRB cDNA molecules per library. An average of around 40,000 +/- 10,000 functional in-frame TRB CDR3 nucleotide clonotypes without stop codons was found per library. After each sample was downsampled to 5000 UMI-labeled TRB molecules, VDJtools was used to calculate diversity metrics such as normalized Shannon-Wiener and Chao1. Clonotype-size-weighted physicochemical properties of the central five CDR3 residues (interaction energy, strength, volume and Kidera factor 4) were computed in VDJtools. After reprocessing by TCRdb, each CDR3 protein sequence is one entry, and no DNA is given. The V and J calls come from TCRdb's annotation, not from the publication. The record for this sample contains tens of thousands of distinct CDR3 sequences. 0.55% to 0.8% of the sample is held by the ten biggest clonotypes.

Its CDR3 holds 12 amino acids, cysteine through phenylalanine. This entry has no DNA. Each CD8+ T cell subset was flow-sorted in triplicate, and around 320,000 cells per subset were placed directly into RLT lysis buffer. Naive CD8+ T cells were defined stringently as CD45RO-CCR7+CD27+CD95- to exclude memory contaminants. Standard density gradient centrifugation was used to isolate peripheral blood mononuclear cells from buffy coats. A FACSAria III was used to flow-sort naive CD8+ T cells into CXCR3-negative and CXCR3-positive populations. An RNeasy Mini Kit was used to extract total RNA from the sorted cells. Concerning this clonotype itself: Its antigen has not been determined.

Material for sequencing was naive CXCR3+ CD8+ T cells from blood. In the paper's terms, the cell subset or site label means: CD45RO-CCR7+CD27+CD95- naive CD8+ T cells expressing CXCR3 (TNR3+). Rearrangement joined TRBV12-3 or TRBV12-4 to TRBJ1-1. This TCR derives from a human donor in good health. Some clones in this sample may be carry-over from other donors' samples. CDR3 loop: CASSPGLREAFF.